The 6 T cell receptor beta chains given below trace back to one sample, sequenced in a study of memory CD4+ T cells and cytomegalovirus serostatus. Single viable CD3+CD4+CD8-CD45RO+ cells were sorted as the memory CD4+ T cells. Method: immunoSEQ multiplex PCR; TCRdb's copy keeps in-frame clones and lacks some. The sample has 40,000 to 55,000 clones; less than 85% are singletons. Sample: memory CD4+ T cells from blood. The receptor set was obtained from an adult in good health and CMV-seronegative.

The genes are TRBV15 and TRBJ1-5, with D possibly matching TRBD1 (6 bases). With 0 bases removed from V and 5 bases from J, the gap between germline ends came to 11 bases. The length of the CDR3 is 15 residues. Germline V gene lookup returns CDR1 LNHNV and CDR2 YYDKDF (reference sequence). CDR3 in DNA: TGTGCCACCAGCAGAGAGGGGGGCCGCCATCAGCCCCAGCATTTT. This translates into CATSREGGRHQPQHF. The variable domain in full, with the rest retrieved from reference TRBV15 and TRBJ1-5, is DAMVIQNPRYQVTQFGKPVTLSCSQTLNHNVMYWYQQKSSQAPKLLFHYYDKDFNNEADTPDNFQSRRPNTSFCFLDIRSPGLGDTAMYLCATSREGGRHQPQHFGDGTRLSIL.

This chain connects TRBV5-1 to TRBJ2-7; D gene uncertain. The CDR3 contains 11 residues. V was shortened by 5 bases and J by 0 bases, with 3 bases between the two germline ends. Germline lookup yields CDR1 SGHRS and CDR2 YFSETQ. CDR3 in amino acids: CASRSSYEQYF. CDR3 nucleotides: TGCGCCAGCAGGAGCTCCTACGAGCAGTACTTC.

The J gene is TRBJ2-1, the V gene TRBV2; unclear D gene. V was trimmed by 5 bases and J by 11 bases, leaving 4 bases between them. This CDR3 spans 9 amino acids. CDR1 is SNHLY, CDR2 FYNNEI, per germline. The CDR3 DNA is TGTGCCAGCAGTTTACAGCAGTTCTTC. It is translated as CASSLQQFF.

This chain uses TRBV4-1 with TRBJ1-1; possibly TRBD1 for D (5 bases). The length of the CDR3 is 17 residues. With 2 bases removed from V and 6 bases from J, the gap between germline ends came to 22 bases. CDR1 is MGHRA, CDR2 YSYEKL, per germline. The CDR3 nucleotides are TGCGCCAGCAGCCAACTGGACATGGGGATTACCGTTCCTGAAGCTTTCTTT. Its protein product is CASSQLDMGITVPEAFF.

The chain joins TRBV6-1 to TRBJ2-2; TRBD1 aligns across 8 bases. The CDR3 runs to 13 residues. Trimming took 8 bases from V and 1 from J; bases not matched to a gene: 0. Germline V gene data show CDR1 as MNHNS and CDR2 as SASEGT. CDR3 in DNA: TGTGCCAGCGACAGGGGGAACACCGGGGAGCTGTTTTTT. Protein sequence: CASDRGNTGELFF.

A single count supports this clone. CDR3 protein: CASSYRDRPMNTEAFF. The DNA for the CDR3 is TGCGCCAGCAGCTACCGGGACAGACCGATGAACACTGAAGCTTTCTTT. The V and J genes are TRBV5-1 and TRBJ1-1; 7 bases map to TRBD1. The CDR3 length is 16 residues. Germline V gives CDR1 SGHRS, CDR2 YFSETQ. The V segment lost 3 bases and the J segment 0 bases; nucleotides outside the gene matches: 8.